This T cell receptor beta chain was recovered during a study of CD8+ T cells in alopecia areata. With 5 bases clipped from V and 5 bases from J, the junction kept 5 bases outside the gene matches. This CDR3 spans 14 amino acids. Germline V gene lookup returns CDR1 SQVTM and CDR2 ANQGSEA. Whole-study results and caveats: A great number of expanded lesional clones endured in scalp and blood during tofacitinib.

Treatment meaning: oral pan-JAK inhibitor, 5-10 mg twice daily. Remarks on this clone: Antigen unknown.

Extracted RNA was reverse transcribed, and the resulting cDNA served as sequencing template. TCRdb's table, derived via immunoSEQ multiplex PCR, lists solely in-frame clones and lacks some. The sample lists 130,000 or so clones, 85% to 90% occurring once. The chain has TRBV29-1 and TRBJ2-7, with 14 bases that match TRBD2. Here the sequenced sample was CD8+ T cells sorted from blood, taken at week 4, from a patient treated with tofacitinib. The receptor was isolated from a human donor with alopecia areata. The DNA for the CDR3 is TGCAGCGTTAGTACGGGACTAGCGGGAGACGAGCAGTACTTC. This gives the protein CSVSTGLAGDEQYF.